Sequencing of this T cell receptor (beta chain) was carried out in a study of beta chain features in type 1 diabetes (dated by TCRdb to 2016 to 2018). The study in broad terms: Patients and healthy donors did not differ in mean age, gender distribution, total cell number or subset yield. In the study, TCRB repertoires of sorted circulating CD4+ T cell subsets from recently diagnosed type 1 diabetes patients were compared with those of matched healthy donors. Naive and central memory subsets were obtained from all 30 or so donors, but regulatory and stem cell-like memory subsets were isolated from only 8 patients and 8 healthy donors. A total of 107,917,701 sorted cells were examined across all samples, and the number of cells per subset was strongly correlated with RNA yield. General findings and caveats noted by the study authors: PCR might favor shorter templates, but patient and control samples were amplified and corrected together, so any skew would affect both groups equally. Fewer insertions and more nucleotide deletions at VDJ recombination sites were observed in patients with type 1 diabetes, implying thymic rearrangement abnormalities. HLA sub-analyses involved small numbers of individuals, so any influence of HLA type on TCRB rearrangement remained unresolved. Because cDNA was sequenced instead of genomic DNA, highly expressing activated cells could be over-represented, though the groups showed no difference in activation or CD3 levels. The naive, central memory and regulatory TCRB repertoires appeared to resemble one another more closely among patients than among healthy donors. A moderate but significant shortening of TCRB CDR3 length was observed in type 1 diabetes patients in all four CD4+ subsets.

The entire amount of isolated RNA was reverse transcribed using the High Capacity cDNA Reverse Transcription Kit, so the sequenced TCRB transcripts were expressed ones. Deep immunoSEQ sequencing was performed on naive, central memory and regulatory T cell samples, with an average of around 3.4 million total reads per sample. Sorted cells were lysed in RLT buffer and RNA was extracted with DNase-treated RNeasy Micro or Mini kits, depending on cell number. To prevent cross-contamination, every cell subset was processed on its own, while patient and healthy donor samples were processed together. The immunoSEQ multiplex PCR was used to amplify TCRB sequences from cDNA, yielding 87-bp fragments that span the CDR3 region. Sequencing of the amplicons was performed on the Illumina HiSeq platform. For the original study's pipeline: Synthetic template baselines were used to correct PCR bias computationally, reads within Hamming distance 2 were collapsed together, and singletons that could not be merged were discarded. Reads were aligned against IMGT to assign V, D and J genes, CDR3 length and insertions or deletions at six rearrangement sites. Within each subset, clonotype counts were normalized to sorted cell number, after which true diversity and Gini coefficients were computed with the tcR R package. Repertoire sharing was quantified using the overlap coefficient calculated on TCRB nucleotide sequences. As a proxy for the pre-selection repertoire, out-of-frame TCRB sequences from naive cells were analyzed. TCRdb limited this immuneACCESS table to in-frame rearrangements with V and J called. A share of clones is missing; checked studies link under half to unresolved V genes, and the rest is unexplained. V, J and clone size are those of that table, while D and trimming were read from the DNA. The sample table records about 360,000 clones; 10% to 15% of these occur just once. The ten largest clonotypes hold approximately 0.015% of the sample.

A note on this clone: The antigen it binds to is not known. Within one base of it there is no much larger clone, and no base qualities were kept. This sample includes further DNA sequences coding for the same CDR3.

A single peripheral blood draw of about 116 mL on average was collected from each donor into heparinised tubes. Using a panel that included CD45RO, CCR7, CD25, CD127, CD95 and CD27, naive, central memory, regulatory and stem cell-like memory CD4+ T cells were sorted on a BD FACSAria II. Purity was above 95% for every sorted population. PBMCs were isolated immediately by Lymphoprep density gradient centrifugation and stained directly without culture. So that batch effects would be minimized, each experiment stained and sorted samples in pairs, pairing one healthy donor with one patient. This receptor was taken from a man aged 18-30 years in good health. The sequencing sample was made of naive CD4+ T cells from blood. The cell subset or site label corresponds to: true naive CD4+ T cells.

In nucleotides, the sequence is TGTGCCAGCAGCCCCCGAGATACGCAGTATTTT. Translated, this gives CASSPRDTQYF. The chain employs TRBV28 and TRBJ2-3; the D gene cannot be resolved reliably. The V and J ends are trimmed by 6 bases and 5 bases, leaving 6 bases between them. Taken from cysteine to phenylalanine, the CDR3 has 11 residues. CDR3 DNA is the only sequence kept; it has 33 bases, read in frame from the first base. CDR1 and CDR2, per the germline V gene, are MDHEN and SYDVKM.